A selection of T cell receptor beta chains follows, all from one sample in a study of T-cell reconstitution after alpha-beta-depleted transplantation in children. Using its own MiXCR run on the PCR reads, TCRdb lists one record per CDR3 protein. The sample consists of 500,000 to 600,000 distinct CDR3 sequences, 25% to 30% of them appearing once. Specimen: PBMCs, collected before TCRalphabeta/CD19-depleted stem cell transplant. The origin of the receptors is a boy in the first two years of life with Wiskott-Aldrich syndrome, due to receive a stem cell transplant. Both conserved end residues are trimmed from each CDR3. A D gene is named only where the DNA matches it firmly.

D,V,CDR3
NA,TRBV2,ASSDKGETQY
NA,TRBV15,ATSMGAGGEKLF
TRBD1,TRBV12-3/TRBV12-4,ASSFYRGNSPLH
TRBD2,TRBV28,ASSRAGVGETQY
NA,TRBV5-1,ASRVFSSTDTQY
NA,TRBV7-2,ASTLRGYEQY
NA,TRBV19,ASSSRDQAYSNQPQH
TRBD1,TRBV9,ASSARQGPYNEQF
TRBD1,TRBV24-1,ATSDHVIHRGRRNTEAF
NA,TRBV24-1,ATSDTRTGNTEAF
TRBD2,TRBV7-2,ASSLALAGGISTDTQY
NA,TRBV12-3/TRBV12-4,ASSQNSGTTETQY
NA,TRBV25-1,ASSEMGLRGTEAF
TRBD1,TRBV5-1,ASSLGQGLGGELF
NA,TRBV7-3,ASSLSAGGTQY
NA,TRBV7-8,ASSLGLSGRETQY
TRBD2,TRBV20-1,SASGEGSGNEQF
TRBD2,TRBV11-1,ASLRAGGPGNQQF
TRBD2,TRBV5-5,ASSRILTSDSYNEQF
TRBD2,TRBV12-3/TRBV12-4,ASSTSGSSTDTQY
TRBD1,TRBV27,ASSFSWSGGADTQY
TRBD2,TRBV27,ASSLEGGRAANEQF
NA,TRBV28,ASSLEGTGSKNIQY
NA,TRBV12-3/TRBV12-4,ASSLLRVGNQPQH
NA,TRBV5-1,ASSLATLPISSYNEQF
NA,TRBV5-1,ASSLDHGETQY
NA,TRBV5-1,ASSLVPPSYEQY
NA,TRBV28,ASSPAGTKGSRDTQY
TRBD1,TRBV11-1,ASSKRDRGFYRTNEKLF
NA,TRBV20-1,SAKDGPPIDGYT
NA,TRBV25-1,ASSPTTDSYNEQF
TRBD2,TRBV20-1,SAVLLAGPDTQY
TRBD1,TRBV7-2,ASRVARTGGNEQF
NA,TRBV6-5,ASSQTGITQY
TRBD1,TRBV4-1,ASSRLDRGQETQY
TRBD2,TRBV10-3,AIRREAVGPNEQF
NA,TRBV12-3/TRBV12-4,ASSLNRPSGNTIY
TRBD2,TRBV5-1,ASSSPSGSFDEQY
TRBD1,TRBV19,ASRPTGQETQY
TRBD1,TRBV5-1,ASSLGTGGYNSPLH
NA,TRBV12-3/TRBV12-4,ASSLALPGSGDTQY
TRBD2,TRBV5-1,ASRWHRTSGKSRTDTQY
NA,TRBV29-1,SASGDSYEQY
NA,TRBV29-1,SAQGPRGNTEAF